This paragraph covers one T cell receptor (beta chain) sequence. The data derive from a study of cytomegalovirus exposure and HLA in healthy donors. The PCR was carried out with 60 Vbeta primers and 13 Jbeta primers. Clones were read by immunoSEQ multiplex PCR, and TCRdb kept only the in-frame ones, dropping some. The sample gives 100,000 to 120,000 clones, 60% to 80% of which show up once; about 9.1% is in the top ten. Trimming took 4 bases from V and 0 from J; bases not matched to a gene: 12. This CDR3 spans 18 amino acids. Germline loops: CDR1 SGDLS, CDR2 YYNGEE. Sequenced sample: PBMCs. The chain combines TRBV9 with TRBJ2-1; 8 bases line up with TRBD2. The sequence was collected from a woman between 40 and 50 years old in good health and CMV-seropositive. The CDR3 DNA is TGTGCCAGCAGCCCGCCCCGCAGCGGGAGTAGCTCCTACAATGAGCAGTTCTTC. As protein: CASSPPRSGSSSYNEQFF. The full variable domain, completed using reference TRBV9 and TRBJ2-1, is DSGVTQTPKHLITATGQRVTLRCSPRSGDLSVYWYQQSLDQGLQFLIQYYNGEERAKGNILERFSAQQFPDLHSELNLSSLELGDSALYFCASSPPRSGSSSYNEQFFGPGTRLTVL.